The 30 T cell receptor beta chains in this list originate from one sample, sequenced in a study of blood T cell repertoires in COVID-19. TCRdb's copy holds only in-frame clones and misses some; the assay was immunoSEQ multiplex PCR. The sample lists a few hundred thousand clones, 75% to 95% occurring once. The sample taken for sequencing was peripheral blood. The source of these receptors is a person aged 18 to 35 with COVID-19, enrolled during active disease.

The count of this clone is one. J is TRBJ1-1 and V is TRBV27; D gene uncertain. This CDR3 spans 14 amino acids. Germline V gene sequence: CDR1 MNHEY, CDR2 SMNVEV (reference sequence). The V and J ends lost 4 bases and 0 bases respectively, with 9 bases between them. The CDR3: CASSSPGLNTEAFF. Written as DNA, the CDR3 is TGTGCCAGCAGTTCCCCCGGGTTGAACACTGAAGCTTTCTTT.

The chain uses TRBV29-1 and TRBJ2-7; maybe TRBD2 (5 bases). CDR3 length equals 10 residues. CDR1 and CDR2 from the germline V gene are SQVTM and ANQGSEA. V was clipped by 5 bases and J by 6 bases, with 8 bases between them. The CDR3 nucleotides are TGCAGCGTTAGTGGGAGCGAGCAGTACTTC. It encodes CSVSGSEQYF.

The chain links TRBV7-9 to TRBJ2-1; weak D call: TRBD2 (6 bases). V was cut by 3 bases and J by 0 bases, with 12 bases left in between. Germline V gives CDR1 SEHNR, CDR2 FQNEAQ (reference sequence). The length of the CDR3 is 16 residues. CDR3 protein: CASSLYRGSSYNEQFF. The CDR3 DNA is TGTGCCAGCAGCTTGTATCGGGGGAGCTCCTACAATGAGCAGTTCTTC.

This chain uses TRBV7-9 with TRBJ2-5; TRBD2 matches 10 bases. The CDR3 has 15 residues. The trim removed 5 bases at V and 2 bases at J, leaving 5 bases unmatched. CDR1 and CDR2 from the germline V gene are SEHNR and FQNEAQ (reference sequence). CDR3 region: CASSPTSGTQETQYF. Written as DNA, the CDR3 is TGTGCCAGCAGCCCCACTAGCGGGACACAAGAGACCCAGTACTTC.

The chain is built from TRBV27 and TRBJ1-6; 7 bases match TRBD1. The germline V gene encodes CDR1 MNHEY and CDR2 SMNVEV (reference sequence). J gave up 8 bases and V 2 bases, and 6 bases lay outside the gene matches. There are 15 residues in the CDR3. This chain's CDR3 is CASSLRQGGDSPLHF. The CDR3 nucleotides read TGTGCCAGCAGTTTACGACAGGGTGGGGATTCACCCCTCCACTTT.

This chain joins TRBV7-2 and TRBJ2-3, with 10 bases fitting TRBD2. This CDR3 comprises 14 residues. The junction had 3 bases not matched to a gene; V was cut back by 4 bases and J by 5 bases. Germline lookup yields CDR1 SGHTA and CDR2 FQGNSA. The CDR3 spells CASSSVAGGDTQYF. The CDR3 region has the DNA TGTGCCAGCAGCTCGGTAGCGGGAGGAGATACGCAGTATTTT. The entire variable domain, with the rest obtained from reference TRBV7-2 and TRBJ2-3, is as follows: GAGVSQSPSNKVTEKGKDVELRCDPISGHTALYWYRQSLGQGLEFLIYFQGNSAPDKSGLPSDRFSAERTGGSVSTLTIQRTQQEDSAVYLCASSSVAGGDTQYFGPGTRLTVL.

This clone was recorded only once. V is TRBV5-8 and J is TRBJ2-4; TRBD1 agrees at 12 bases. The CDR3 runs to 15 residues. CDR1 and CDR2 (germline): SGHTS, YDEGEE. Losses at the gene ends were 3 bases for V and 8 bases for J; bases not matched to a gene: 6. The CDR3 region has the DNA TGTGCCAGCAGCTCCGGGACAGGGGGCACGGACATTCAGTACTTC. Translated, it gives CASSSGTGGTDIQYF. The full variable domain, its missing parts supplied by reference TRBV5-8 and TRBJ2-4, is EAGVTQSPTHLIKTRGQQATLRCSPISGHTSVYWYQQALGLGLQFLLWYDEGEERNRGNFPPRFSGRQFPNYSSELNVNALELEDSALYLCASSSGTGGTDIQYFGAGTRLSVL.

V gene TRBV7-8 combines with J gene TRBJ2-2, with 7 positions matching TRBD1. This CDR3 is 15 amino acids long. From germline, CDR1 is SGHVS and CDR2 FQNEAQ. With 1 base clipped from V and 8 bases from J, the junction kept 7 bases outside the gene matches. In DNA form, the CDR3 reads TGTGCCAGCAGCTTAGGGGGACAGAGCATTGGGGAGCTGTTTTTT. It codes for CASSLGGQSIGELFF.

The chain joins TRBV24-1 to TRBJ2-5; 10 bases align to TRBD1. Germline CDR1 reads KGHDR; CDR2 reads SFDVKD. The CDR3 runs 16 residues. V shed 4 bases and J 5 bases; nucleotides not matched to a gene: 9. The CDR3 spells CATSEGTGAGWETQYF. Written as DNA, the CDR3 is TGTGCCACCAGTGAAGGGACAGGGGCAGGGTGGGAGACCCAGTACTTC.

This chain connects TRBV28 to TRBJ1-3; D not resolved. V was clipped by 7 bases and J by 2 bases, with 15 bases between them. Per the germline V gene, CDR1 is MDHEN and CDR2 is SYDVKM. This CDR3 region has 15 residues. The CDR3 DNA follows: TGTGCCAGCACCTTTGGGAGGGCGCCTGGAAACACCATATATTTT. Its protein product is CASTFGRAPGNTIYF.

This clone has only a few counts. The V gene is TRBV14, the J gene TRBJ2-1; 9 bases align to TRBD1. The V and J ends lost 10 bases and 1 base, in that order; junction bases with no gene match: 2. This CDR3 has 13 residues. Germline-derived CDR1 and CDR2 are SGHDN and FVKESK. DNA of the CDR3: TGTGCCAACAGGGGGCCTTCCTACAATGAGCAGTTCTTC. It specifies CANRGPSYNEQFF.

The V gene is TRBV30, the J gene TRBJ1-2, with TRBD1 matching 7 bases. Germline CDR1 reads GTSNPN; CDR2 reads SVGIG (reference sequence). V lost 2 bases to trimming and J lost 4 bases; unmatched junction nucleotides: 10. The CDR3 has 15 residues. CDR3 sequence: CAWSTGARKGYGYTF. CDR3 nucleotide sequence: TGTGCCTGGAGTACAGGGGCCCGGAAAGGCTATGGCTACACCTTC.

V is TRBV7-9 and J is TRBJ1-2; D might be TRBD1 (6 bases). Trimming pared 4 bases from V and 2 bases from J, leaving 11 bases between. This CDR3 has 14 amino acids. Germline CDR1 reads SEHNR; CDR2 reads FQNEAQ (reference sequence). The CDR3 loop reads CASSSGQLNYGYTF. DNA for the CDR3: TGTGCCAGCAGCTCTGGACAGCTCAACTATGGCTACACCTTC.

The chain is built from TRBV5-1 and TRBJ2-1; 8 bases match TRBD1. V trimming: 4 bases; J trimming: 7 bases; junction bases outside the gene matches: 7. Germline CDR1 is SGHRS and CDR2 is YFSETQ. CDR3 size: 14 residues. CDR3 loop: CASSKLTGENEQFF. CDR3 in DNA: TGCGCCAGCAGCAAGCTGACAGGGGAGAATGAGCAGTTCTTC.

The gene calls are TRBV7-9 and TRBJ1-5, with 7 positions matching TRBD1. V shed 5 bases and J 4 bases; nucleotides not matched to a gene: 8. Looked up from germline, CDR1 is SEHNR and CDR2 is FQNEAQ (reference sequence). This CDR3 spans 15 amino acids. The DNA of the CDR3 is TGTGCCAGCAGCCCACCCGGGACAGTTAATCAGCCCCAGCATTTT. Translating gives CASSPPGTVNQPQHF.

This CDR3 reads CASSSTGPNYEQYF. In DNA form, the CDR3 reads TGTGCCAGCAGCTCGACAGGGCCCAACTACGAGCAGTACTTC. The chain carries TRBV5-5 and TRBJ2-7, with 7 positions matching TRBD1. The CDR3 runs 14 residues. CDR1 SGHKS and CDR2 YYEKEE come from the germline V gene (reference sequence). After removal of 3 bases from V and 3 bases from J, the junction contained 6 bases not matched to a gene.

Only one count was recorded for this clone. The genes are TRBV19 and TRBJ1-5; unclear D gene. CDR3 length equals 14 residues. Germline CDR1 reads LNHDA; CDR2 reads SQIVND (reference sequence). The V end lost 10 bases, the J end lost 3 bases, and 16 bases lay between the germline ends. The CDR3 region is CATTMAKNNQPQHF. The CDR3 region has the DNA TGTGCCACGACAATGGCCAAGAACAATCAGCCCCAGCATTTT.

This chain connects TRBV15 to TRBJ2-1, with D perhaps matching TRBD2 (5 bases). Trimming removed 0 bases at V and 0 bases at J, with 15 bases between. CDR1 LNHNV and CDR2 YYDKDF come from the germline V gene (reference sequence). This CDR3 is 18 amino acids long. The CDR3 region is CATSREGSALSSYNEQFF. The CDR3 region has the DNA TGTGCCACCAGCAGAGAAGGTAGCGCCTTAAGCTCCTACAATGAGCAGTTCTTC. Drawing the rest from reference TRBV15 and TRBJ2-1, the complete variable domain is DAMVIQNPRYQVTQFGKPVTLSCSQTLNHNVMYWYQQKSSQAPKLLFHYYDKDFNNEADTPDNFQSRRPNTSFCFLDIRSPGLGDTAMYLCATSREGSALSSYNEQFFGPGTRLTVL.

The sample holds one count of this clone. The chain recombines TRBV23-1 with TRBJ2-4; maybe TRBD2 (6 bases). TRBV23-1 is marked as an open reading frame, function uncertain. Trimming stripped 3 bases from V and 3 bases from J, with 24 bases between. The CDR3 runs to 19 residues. The CDR3 DNA is TGCGCCAGCAGTCATCTTATCGGGGGTCCAGTGCTGGACAAAAACATTCAGTACTTC. Residues: CASSHLIGGPVLDKNIQYF.

The chain is built from TRBV4-1 and TRBJ1-1, with D possibly TRBD1 on 6 matching bases. Per the germline V gene, CDR1 is MGHRA and CDR2 is YSYEKL. V gave up 1 base and J gave up 1 base, with 10 bases separating them. There are 15 residues in the CDR3. CDR3 sequence (DNA): TGCGCCAGCAGCCAAGCCGCAGGGGCGAACACTGAAGCTTTCTTT. It translates to CASSQAAGANTEAFF.

The J gene is TRBJ1-5, the V gene TRBV28; 7 nucleotides align to TRBD1. The ends lost 6 bases at V and 4 bases at J; junction bases unmatched: 6. This CDR3 spans 14 amino acids. Germline V lookup: CDR1 MDHEN, CDR2 SYDVKM. In nucleotides, the CDR3 is TGTGCCAGCAGCCAGACAGGGACTAATCAGCCCCAGCATTTT. The encoded protein is CASSQTGTNQPQHF.

The chain has TRBV28 and TRBJ1-5; TRBD1 agrees at 10 bases. The CDR3 sequence is 18 residues long. Per germline, CDR1 MDHEN and CDR2 SYDVKM. V was clipped by 5 bases and J by 1 base; unmatched bases: 11. CDR3 nucleotide sequence: TGTGCCAGCAGTACGGACAGGGGGGGCTCGCGGAGCAATCAGCCCCAGCATTTT. It is translated as CASSTDRGGSRSNQPQHF.

V is TRBV28 and J is TRBJ2-5; TRBD1 aligns across 8 bases. CDR3 size: 13 residues. V lost 6 bases, J lost 1 base, and 1 base stayed unmatched. Germline V gene data show CDR1 as MDHEN and CDR2 as SYDVKM. CDR3: CASSDRGQETQYF. DNA for the CDR3: TGTGCCAGCAGCGACAGGGGCCAAGAGACCCAGTACTTC. The full variable domain, completed using reference TRBV28 and TRBJ2-5, is DVKVTQSSRYLVKRTGEKVFLECVQDMDHENMFWYRQDPGLGLRLIYFSYDVKMKEKGDIPEGYSVSREKKERFSLILESASTNQTSMYLCASSDRGQETQYFGPGTRLLVL.

J is TRBJ1-1 and V is TRBV6-5; a weak D match, TRBD1 (6 bases). Per germline, CDR1 MNHEY and CDR2 SVGAGI. Trimming took 2 bases from V and 0 from J, leaving 10 bases between them. The CDR3 sequence is 15 residues long. The DNA for the CDR3 is TGTGCCAGCAGTTACGGGGGCAACATGAACACTGAAGCTTTCTTT. This codes for CASSYGGNMNTEAFF.

The chain employs TRBV28 and TRBJ1-2; D is uncertain. Germline lookup yields CDR1 MDHEN and CDR2 SYDVKM. This CDR3 is 14 amino acids long. Trimming cost V 1 base and J 8 bases, with 14 bases left between them. CDR3 region: CASSLSQAIWGYTF. CDR3 in DNA: TGTGCCAGCAGTTTATCTCAGGCCATCTGGGGCTACACCTTC.

The chain uses TRBV27 and TRBJ2-1, with D possibly TRBD1 on 5 matching bases. Germline V gene data show CDR1 as MNHEY and CDR2 as SMNVEV (reference sequence). CDR3 size: 13 residues. Trimming shortened V by 8 bases and J by 7 bases, and 15 bases separated the two germline ends. The CDR3 region has the DNA TGTGCCAGCGGTAGCAGGGTAGGAAATGAGCAGTTCTTC. This sequence encodes CASGSRVGNEQFF.

The CDR3, as DNA: TGCGCCAGCAGCCAAGATCTGAGGCGGACAGGGGTGACCTACGAGCAGTACTTC. It translates to CASSQDLRRTGVTYEQYF. V and J are TRBV4-3 and TRBJ2-7, with 9 positions matching TRBD1. V shed 0 bases, J shed 2 bases, and the junction held 11 bases outside the gene matches. This CDR3 is 18 amino acids long. The V gene's germline CDR1 is LGHNA and CDR2 YSLEER.

This clone occurred a few times. The rearrangement links TRBV20-1 to TRBJ2-2; D perhaps matches TRBD2 (6 bases). The CDR3 runs 16 residues. Trimming stripped 3 bases from V and 1 base from J, with 15 bases between. Germline V gene sequence: CDR1 DFQATT, CDR2 SNEGSKA (reference sequence). CDR3 loop: CSASPWDSQNTGELFF. In DNA form, the CDR3 reads TGCAGTGCTAGTCCATGGGACTCCCAGAACACCGGGGAGCTGTTTTTT.

The rearrangement uses TRBV19 and TRBJ2-2; D is possibly TRBD2 (6 bases). The V and J ends lost 5 bases and 3 bases respectively, with 13 bases between them. This CDR3 is built from 15 residues. In germline, CDR1 is LNHDA, CDR2 SQIVND (reference sequence). The CDR3 sequence: CASSGDWTYTGELFF. The CDR3 DNA reads TGTGCCAGTAGTGGGGACTGGACTTACACCGGGGAGCTGTTTTTT.

This clone was counted at least ten times. The gene calls are TRBV12-3 or TRBV12-4 and TRBJ2-1; maybe TRBD2 (5 bases). CDR3 length equals 12 residues. V lost 2 bases and J lost 10, with 9 bases in between. For the CDR3, the DNA is TGTGCCAGCAGTTTAAGGCGGAGGGAGCAGTTCTTC. Protein: CASSLRRREQFF.